These 32 T cell receptor beta chains were sequenced from one sample in a study of T cell responses to AZD1222 COVID-19 vaccine. TCRdb's table, derived via immunoSEQ multiplex PCR, lists solely in-frame clones and lacks some. The sample lists roughly 110,000 clones, around nine tenths occurring once. Material: peripheral blood, obtained on day 0 of AZD1222 vaccination. All receptors derive from an adult in good health.

This clone was seen more than once but under ten times. The chain couples TRBV9 to TRBJ2-3; 8 nucleotides align to TRBD2. Germline assignment: CDR1 SGDLS and CDR2 YYNGEE. The ends lost 10 bases at V and 1 base at J; junction bases unmatched: 11. This CDR3 spans 15 amino acids. The CDR3 DNA reads TGTGCCTCGGGAGCGGGAGCCGTCGGCACAGATACGCAGTATTTT. Its protein product is CASGAGAVGTDTQYF.

The V and J genes are TRBV18 and TRBJ2-2, with D perhaps TRBD1 (5 bases). Trimming pared 8 bases from V and 0 bases from J, leaving 7 bases between. CDR3 length equals 13 residues. Germline V gene lookup returns CDR1 KGHSH and CDR2 LQKENI. In DNA, the CDR3 is TGTGCCAGCGGACAATCGAACACCGGGGAGCTGTTTTTT. The encoded protein is CASGQSNTGELFF.

The chain employs TRBV20-1 and TRBJ2-7, with D perhaps matching TRBD1 or TRBD2 (5 bases each). The CDR3 contains 11 residues. V lost 5 bases and J lost 7, with 12 bases in between. Germline V lookup: CDR1 DFQATT, CDR2 SNEGSKA (reference sequence). CDR3 sequence reads: CSAGGVGEQYF. CDR3 in DNA: TGCAGTGCTGGGGGAGTAGGGGAGCAGTACTTC.

This clone came up a few times. The rearrangement uses TRBV2 and TRBJ2-7; perhaps TRBD2 as D (5 bases). CDR3 length: 13 amino acids. Trimming removed 3 bases from V and 7 bases from J, with 13 bases in between. In germline, CDR1 is SNHLY, CDR2 FYNNEI. In nucleotides, the CDR3 is TGTGCCAGCAGTGACCAGGTCGAGGGTGAGCAGTACTTC. It yields the protein CASSDQVEGEQYF.

This chain joins TRBV6-6 and TRBJ1-5; D remains unclear. Between the trimmed V and J ends, which lost 6 bases and 7 bases, there was a span of 10 bases. This CDR3 has 12 residues. Germline assignment: CDR1 MNHNY and CDR2 SVGAGI (reference sequence). The DNA of the CDR3 is TGTGCCAGCAGCCCCCCTCGGCAGCCCCAGCATTTT. The encoded protein is CASSPPRQPQHF.

The chain recombines TRBV27 with TRBJ2-7, with TRBD1 matching over 9 bases. The V and J ends lost 8 bases and 6 bases, in that order; junction bases with no gene match: 8. The CDR3 loop spans 13 amino acids. CDR1 is MNHEY and CDR2 is SMNVEV in the germline V gene (reference sequence). The CDR3 sequence is CASAYRGRGEQYF. Here the CDR3 DNA reads TGTGCCAGCGCTTACAGGGGGCGCGGCGAGCAGTACTTC.

The chain recombines TRBV6-6 with TRBJ2-1; 7 bases fit TRBD2. Germline values: CDR1 MNHNY, CDR2 SVGAGI (reference sequence). The CDR3 sequence is 16 residues long. The J segment lost 1 base and the V segment lost 0 bases, leaving 3 bases of the junction unmatched. This chain's CDR3 is CASSYSWGGSYNEQFF. CDR3 DNA sequence: TGTGCCAGCAGTTACTCTTGGGGGGGATCCTACAATGAGCAGTTCTTC.

The rearrangement joins TRBV7-2 to TRBJ1-4; a weak D match, TRBD1 (5 bases). V lost 0 bases and J lost 1, with 6 bases in between. Germline V gene sequence: CDR1 SGHTA, CDR2 FQGNSA. The CDR3 runs 15 residues. As DNA, the CDR3 is TGTGCCAGCAGCTTAGCTGGGGGAACTAATGAAAAACTGTTTTTT. It yields the protein CASSLAGGTNEKLFF. Based on the CDR3 plus reference TRBV7-2 and TRBJ1-4, the full variable domain is GAGVSQSPSNKVTEKGKDVELRCDPISGHTALYWYRQSLGQGLEFLIYFQGNSAPDKSGLPSDRFSAERTGGSVSTLTIQRTQQEDSAVYLCASSLAGGTNEKLFFGSGTQLSVL.

This clone has a handful of counts. The V and J genes are TRBV19 and TRBJ2-1; TRBD1 matches at 9 bases. The V gene's germline CDR1 is LNHDA and CDR2 SQIVND (reference sequence). The CDR3 runs to 15 residues. The junction had 12 bases not matched to a gene; V was cut back by 10 bases and J by 5 bases. The DNA for the CDR3 is TGTGCCACCGTTCTCCTTGGGACAGGGAACAATGAGCAGTTCTTC. Protein product: CATVLLGTGNNEQFF.

This clone has just a few counts. J is TRBJ1-3 and V is TRBV29-1; the match to TRBD1 covers 7 bases. The CDR3 spans 12 residues. With V trimmed by 7 bases and J by 7 bases, 7 bases remained unmatched. Germline CDR1 reads SQVTM; CDR2 reads ANQGSEA. The CDR3 reads CSGRTGANTIYF. The CDR3 DNA reads as TGCAGCGGTCGGACAGGCGCGAACACCATATATTTT.

The J gene is TRBJ2-2, the V gene TRBV27; D not certain. The CDR3 has 13 amino acids. V lost 7 bases, J lost 4 bases, and 10 bases lay in between. Germline-derived CDR1 and CDR2 are MNHEY and SMNVEV (reference sequence). CDR3 DNA: TGTGCCAGCAAGTTCCTAGGCACCGGGGAGCTGTTTTTT. Amino acid sequence: CASKFLGTGELFF.

The chain is built from TRBV11-1 and TRBJ1-2; D call uncertain. The ends were cut back, 5 bases at V and 8 bases at J, with 12 bases in the middle. This CDR3 comprises 12 residues. The germline V gene has CDR1 SGHAT and CDR2 FQDESV (reference sequence). The CDR3 DNA follows: TGTGCCAGCAGCCCGCGTTCTGGGGGCTACACCTTC. Translating it yields CASSPRSGGYTF.

V gene TRBV30 combines with J gene TRBJ2-7; 7 nucleotides match TRBD1. After removal of 5 bases from V and 9 bases from J, the junction contained 7 bases not matched to a gene. Per the germline V gene, CDR1 is GTSNPN and CDR2 is SVGIG (reference sequence). The CDR3 runs 11 residues. For the CDR3, the DNA is TGTGCCTGGGGAACAGGGGATGGGCAGTACTTC. This codes for CAWGTGDGQYF.

The V call is TRBV7-9, the J call TRBJ1-2; D unresolved. Deletions cut 2 bases from V and 3 bases from J, with 10 bases between. In germline, CDR1 is SEHNR, CDR2 FQNEAQ (reference sequence). There are 14 residues in the CDR3. The CDR3 DNA follows: TGTGCCAGCAGCTTATTGGCAGAGTACTATGGCTACACCTTC. It yields the protein CASSLLAEYYGYTF.

This clone occurred a few times. The V and J genes are TRBV5-1 and TRBJ2-2; weak D call: TRBD2 (5 bases). V was cut by 4 bases and J by 5 bases, with 15 bases left in between. Germline CDR1 is SGHRS and CDR2 is YFSETQ. CDR3 length equals 15 residues. The CDR3 DNA sequence: TGCGCCAGCAGCGCTTCAGGTCCGGGAACCGGGGAGCTGTTTTTT. Amino acids: CASSASGPGTGELFF.

This clone was seen more than once but under ten times. The gene calls are TRBV28 and TRBJ1-3, with 8 bases matching TRBD1. CDR3 length: 13 amino acids. Per the germline V gene, CDR1 is MDHEN and CDR2 is SYDVKM. V trimming: 6 bases; J trimming: 4 bases; junction bases outside the gene matches: 2. The CDR3 DNA sequence: TGTGCCAGCAGAAGGACAGGGGGAAACACCATATATTTT. This encodes CASRRTGGNTIYF.

The chain couples TRBV28 to TRBJ1-1; D possibly corresponds to TRBD1 (5 bases). The CDR3 has 14 residues. Germline V CDR1 and CDR2: MDHEN, SYDVKM. Trimming stripped 4 bases from V and 1 base from J, with 10 bases between. The CDR3 is CASSYPGSNTEAFF. The CDR3 region has the DNA TGTGCCAGCAGTTATCCAGGGTCGAACACTGAAGCTTTCTTT.

This clone was observed a handful of times. The rearrangement uses TRBV19 and TRBJ2-1, with 14 positions matching TRBD2. The V gene end was trimmed by 4 bases and the J gene end by 0 bases; junction bases not matched to a gene: 8. This CDR3 contains 19 residues. The germline V gene encodes CDR1 LNHDA and CDR2 SQIVND (reference sequence). Written as DNA, the CDR3 is TGTGCCAGTAGTACGCCACCCGGGACTAGCGGGAGCTCCTACAATGAGCAGTTCTTC. The encoded protein is CASSTPPGTSGSSYNEQFF.

The CDR3, as DNA: TGTGCCAGCAGCTTAGTGCCTGACTACTCCTACGAGCAGTACTTC. Its protein product is CASSLVPDYSYEQYF. The chain joins TRBV7-2 to TRBJ2-7; maybe TRBD2 (5 bases). The V gene lost 1 base and the J gene lost 0 bases, with 10 bases spanning the gap. The CDR3 sequence is 15 residues long. Germline assignment: CDR1 SGHTA and CDR2 FQGNSA.

The rearrangement uses TRBV30 and TRBJ2-7; 15 bases are a match to TRBD2. This CDR3 spans 16 amino acids. The germline CDR1 and CDR2 sequences are GTSNPN and SVGIG (reference sequence). Unmatched junction bases numbered 8, after V lost 3 bases and J lost 5 bases. CDR3 protein: CAWSQTGTSGRNEQYF. CDR3 in DNA: TGTGCCTGGAGCCAAACCGGGACTAGCGGGAGGAACGAGCAGTACTTC. Full variable domain (rest looked up from reference TRBV30 and TRBJ2-7): SQTIHQWPATLVQPVGSPLSLECTVEGTSNPNLYWYRQAAGRGLQLLFYSVGIGQISSEVPQNLSASRPQDRQFILSSKKLLLSDSGFYLCAWSQTGTSGRNEQYFGPGTRLTVT.

The chain's CDR3 is CASSGTGGLNSPLHF. The CDR3 DNA sequence: TGTGCCAGCAGTGGGACAGGGGGACTTAATTCACCCCTCCACTTT. V usage is TRBV11-2 and J usage is TRBJ1-6; 11 positions match TRBD1. After removal of 6 bases from V and 6 bases from J, the junction contained 4 bases not matched to a gene. The CDR3 covers 15 residues. From germline, CDR1 is SGHAT and CDR2 FQNNGV.

The CDR3 bases are TGTGCCAGCAGCCCAGGGACAGGGCCCCGTCTCCGGGCCAACGTCCTGACTTTC. Its translation: CASSPGTGPRLRANVLTF. The J gene is TRBJ2-6, the V gene TRBV7-9; TRBD1 matches at 9 bases. Germline CDR1 is SEHNR and CDR2 is FQNEAQ (reference sequence). V trimming: 5 bases; J trimming: 5 bases; junction bases outside the gene matches: 13. The CDR3 is made up of 18 amino acids. The complete variable domain, with remaining parts taken from reference TRBV7-9 and TRBJ2-6, reads DTGVSQNPRHKITKRGQNVTFRCDPISEHNRLYWYRQTLGQGPEFLTYFQNEAQLEKSRLLSDRFSAERPKGSFSTLEIQRTEQGDSAMYLCASSPGTGPRLRANVLTFGAGSRLTVL.

Details on this clone: Distinct nucleotide sequences in the sample also encode this CDR3. The rearrangement uses TRBV7-2 and TRBJ1-2, with D unresolved. This CDR3 is built from 13 residues. The germline V gene encodes CDR1 SGHTA and CDR2 FQGNSA. V shed 0 bases and J shed 2 bases, with 4 bases lying between them. The CDR3 reads CASSLAGNYGYTF. DNA for the CDR3: TGTGCCAGCAGCTTAGCCGGGAACTATGGCTACACCTTC.

The chain combines TRBV28 with TRBJ1-5; D gene uncertain. CDR3 length: 14 amino acids. V was shortened by 6 bases and J by 3 bases, with 12 bases between the two germline ends. Germline values: CDR1 MDHEN, CDR2 SYDVKM. The CDR3 DNA is TGTGCCAGCAGGCCTAACATCCTCAATCAGCCCCAGCATTTT. It specifies CASRPNILNQPQHF.

This clone has more than one count but fewer than ten. The genes are TRBV6-1 and TRBJ1-3; D is ambiguous. CDR3 length: 15 amino acids. Trimming removed 2 bases at V and 0 bases at J, with 8 bases between. Germline-derived CDR1 and CDR2 are MNHNS and SASEGT. CDR3 loop: CASSEKVSSGNTIYF. The CDR3 DNA sequence: TGTGCCAGCAGTGAAAAGGTCTCCTCTGGAAACACCATATATTTT.

This clone was detected only a few times. The chain is built from TRBV28 and TRBJ2-6; TRBD1 aligns across 7 bases. In germline, CDR1 is MDHEN, CDR2 SYDVKM. With V trimmed by 1 base and J by 1 base, 7 bases remained unmatched. The CDR3 covers 18 residues. In DNA form, the CDR3 reads TGTGCCAGCAGTTTATTCGTCAGGGGGAAATCTGGGGCCAACGTCCTGACTTTC. It specifies CASSLFVRGKSGANVLTF.

This rearrangement joins TRBV9 to TRBJ2-1; D is ambiguous. CDR3 size: 16 residues. The germline V gene encodes CDR1 SGDLS and CDR2 YYNGEE. V lost 3 bases, J lost 0 bases, and 13 bases lay in between. The CDR3, as DNA: TGTGCCAGCAGCGCCCGAAAATTAAGCTCCTACAATGAGCAGTTCTTC. Its translation: CASSARKLSSYNEQFF.

As for this clone: At one end the junction does not follow the germline gene, possibly because of a read error. Here the CDR3 reads CASRLGTSTRGTDTQYF. The CDR3 region has the DNA TGTGCCAGCAGATTAGGCACTAGCACTAGGGGCACAGATACGCAGTATTTT. The chain joins TRBV7-9 to TRBJ2-3, with a weak D call TRBD2 (6 bases). The length of the CDR3 is 17 residues. Germline values: CDR1 SEHNR, CDR2 FQNEAQ (reference sequence).

V and J are TRBV7-2 and TRBJ1-2; D gene ambiguous. This CDR3 has 15 residues. Germline CDR1 reads SGHTA; CDR2 reads FQGNSA. The V and J ends lost 2 bases and 0 bases respectively, with 10 bases between them. CDR3 DNA sequence: TGTGCCAGCAGCTTATTCACGGGAGCTAACTATGGCTACACCTTC. Protein: CASSLFTGANYGYTF.

The genes are TRBV19 and TRBJ2-7; the D gene is possibly TRBD1 (5 bases). Trimming removed 7 bases at V and 3 bases at J, with 13 bases between. The CDR3 loop spans 13 amino acids. CDR1 and CDR2 from the germline V gene are LNHDA and SQIVND (reference sequence). The CDR3 here is CASKSGHHYEQYF. The CDR3, as DNA: TGTGCCAGTAAATCCGGACACCACTACGAGCAGTACTTC.

In this sample, this clone turned up a few times. The chain joins TRBV28 to TRBJ2-5; D is tentatively TRBD1 or TRBD2 (6 bases each). Trimming left V 6 bases short and J 0 bases short, with 14 bases between. CDR3 length: 15 amino acids. The V gene's germline CDR1 is MDHEN and CDR2 SYDVKM. CDR3 bases: TGTGCCAGCAGACCCCAGGGGAGGTACCAAGAGACCCAGTACTTC. This sequence encodes CASRPQGRYQETQYF. The full variable domain, rest sourced from reference TRBV28 and TRBJ2-5, is DVKVTQSSRYLVKRTGEKVFLECVQDMDHENMFWYRQDPGLGLRLIYFSYDVKMKEKGDIPEGYSVSREKKERFSLILESASTNQTSMYLCASRPQGRYQETQYFGPGTRLLVL.

This chain connects TRBV6-5 to TRBJ2-3; TRBD1 might be the D (5 bases). Germline values: CDR1 MNHEY, CDR2 SVGAGI. V was pared by 3 bases and J by 4 bases, with 17 bases between. There are 16 residues in the CDR3. CDR3 DNA sequence: TGTGCCAGCAGTTATTTCACGACAGATGCTGCAGATACGCAGTATTTT. Its protein is CASSYFTTDAADTQYF.